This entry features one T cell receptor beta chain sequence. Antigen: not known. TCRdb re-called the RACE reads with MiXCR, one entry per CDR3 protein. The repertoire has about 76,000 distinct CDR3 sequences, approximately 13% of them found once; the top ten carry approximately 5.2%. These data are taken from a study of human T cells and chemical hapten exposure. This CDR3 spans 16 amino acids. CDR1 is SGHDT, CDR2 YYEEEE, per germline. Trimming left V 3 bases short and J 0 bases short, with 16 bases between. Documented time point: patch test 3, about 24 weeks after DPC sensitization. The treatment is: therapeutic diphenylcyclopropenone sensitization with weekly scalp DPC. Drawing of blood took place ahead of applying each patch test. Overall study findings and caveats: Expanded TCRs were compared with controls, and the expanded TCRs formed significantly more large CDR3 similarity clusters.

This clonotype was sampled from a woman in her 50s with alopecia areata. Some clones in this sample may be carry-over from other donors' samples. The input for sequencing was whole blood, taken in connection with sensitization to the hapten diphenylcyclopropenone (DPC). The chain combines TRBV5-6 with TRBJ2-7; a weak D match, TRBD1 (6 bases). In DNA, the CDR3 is TGTGCCAGCAGCTCAGAAGGACAGTCCTTCTCCTACGAGCAGTACTTC. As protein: CASSSEGQSFSYEQYF.